The sample holds one count of the clone carrying this TCR beta chain. Its antigen is unknown. This specimen comes from a study of T cell responses to AZD1222 COVID-19 vaccine. Study-wide findings and caveats: The study sampled repertoires only after the peak T cell response. Seropositive AZD1222 recipients at baseline numbered only five or six. Donor demographics were predominantly white British with a female majority; clonal diversity may be underestimated.

The CDR3 loop spans 15 amino acids. Germline lookup yields CDR1 MNHEY and CDR2 SVGAGI. V lost 5 bases, J lost 4 bases, and 10 bases stayed unmatched. The assay was immunoSEQ multiplex PCR, and TCRdb's table has in-frame clones only and misses some. The sample includes more than 85,000 clones, roughly 86% of them seen just once. This TCR derives from an adult who received the AZD1222 COVID-19 vaccine. The gene calls are TRBV6-5 and TRBJ1-1; TRBD1 agrees at 7 bases. The sample was peripheral blood, taken 28 days after the second AZD1222 dose. CDR3 loop: CASSPREGAVTEAFF. As DNA, the CDR3 is TGTGCCAGCAGTCCAAGGGAGGGGGCGGTCACTGAAGCTTTCTTT.